These T cell receptor beta chains were read from a single sample in a study of shared clonotypes between healthy human individuals. TCRdb keeps only in-frame clones here, not all; method: immunoSEQ multiplex PCR. The sample lists roughly 2.2 million clones, under 95% occurring once. The sequenced sample was naive CD4+ T cells from PBMCs. The origin of the receptors is a man younger than 35 in good health. Some clones in this sample may be carry-over from other donors' samples. CDR3s include the opening cysteine and the closing phenylalanine or tryptophan. Fields, in order: J gene, V gene, D gene, clone size, CDR3 DNA, CDR3 protein. The D gene is left open where the match is weak. Clone sizes are given selectively: once, few, many, or a class where the clone is expanded.

TRBJ2-7 | TRBV30 | NA | NA | TGTGCCTGGAGTGTACGAGGGCCTCCTTCCTACGAGCAGTACTTC | CAWSVRGPPSYEQYF
TRBJ2-7 | TRBV10-3 | NA | NA | TGTGCCATCAGTGATCTAGCAGGCGAGCAGTACTTC | CAISDLAGEQYF
TRBJ2-7 | TRBV27 | NA | NA | TGTGCCAGCAGTTTCAGGCAGGACTATACCTACGAGCAGTACTTC | CASSFRQDYTYEQYF
TRBJ2-2 | TRBV5-1 | NA | NA | TGCGCCAGCAGCTTGCCGAATACCGGGGAGCTGTTTTTT | CASSLPNTGELFF
TRBJ2-3 | TRBV15 | NA | NA | TGTGCCACCAGCAGCAGGGGAAGGTCAGATACGCAGTATTTT | CATSSRGRSDTQYF
TRBJ2-7 | TRBV29-1 | NA | NA | TGCAGCGTTGGGGTGTCATACGAGCAGTACTTC | CSVGVSYEQYF
TRBJ2-2 | TRBV20-1 | NA | NA | TGCAGTGCCACAGGGTCCGGGGAGCTGTTTTTT | CSATGSGELFF
TRBJ2-7 | TRBV7-9 | TRBD2 | once | TGTGCCAGCAGCCGTGGCGGGAGCTCCTACGAGCAGTACTTC | CASSRGGSSYEQYF
TRBJ1-4 | TRBV7-9 | NA | NA | TGTGCCAGCAGCTTCCAACAGACAGCCCCTAATGAAAAACTGTTTTTT | CASSFQQTAPNEKLFF
TRBJ2-7 | TRBV19 | TRBD2 | NA | TGTGCCAGTAGTAGGCGGGAGGGCCTCTACGAGCAGTACTTC | CASSRREGLYEQYF
TRBJ2-1 | TRBV30 | TRBD2 | once | TGTGCCTGGAGTGGACTAGCGGAACGGTTCTTC | CAWSGLAERFF
TRBJ2-2 | TRBV6-4 | NA | NA | TGTGCCAGCAGCACAAACATCGGGGAGCTGTTTTTT | CASSTNIGELFF
TRBJ2-7 | TRBV5-1 | TRBD2 | NA | TGCGCCAGCAGAGGTGGGCTAGCGGGAGTGGGATACGAGCAGTACTTC | CASRGGLAGVGYEQYF
TRBJ2-3 | TRBV5-4 | TRBD1 | NA | TGTGCCAGTCCCAGGGGGCGCACAGATACGCAGTATTTT | CASPRGRTDTQYF
TRBJ2-3 | TRBV28 | TRBD2 | NA | TGTGCCAGCAGTTCTCCGGGACTAGGGGAGGATACGCAGTATTTT | CASSSPGLGEDTQYF
TRBJ2-3 | TRBV28 | NA | NA | TGTGCCAGCAACTCTAGGGTTGGGCGGGATGGGCAAGATACGCAGTATTTT | CASNSRVGRDGQDTQYF
TRBJ1-5 | TRBV11-3 | NA | NA | TGTGCCAGCAGCGCCCCCGGGCTCCAGGGGTATAGCAATCAGCCCCAGCATTTT | CASSAPGLQGYSNQPQHF
TRBJ1-1 | TRBV2 | NA | NA | TGTGCCAGCAAACAGGAACGCGGGTTGAACACTGAAGCTTTCTTT | CASKQERGLNTEAFF
TRBJ1-5 | TRBV2 | NA | few | TGTGCCAGCAGTGAAGCAGTAGGGGTGGGCAATCAGCCCCAGCATTTT | CASSEAVGVGNQPQHF
TRBJ1-1 | TRBV6-5 | NA | NA | TGTGCCAGCACCCTGAACACTGAAGCTTTCTTT | CASTLNTEAFF
TRBJ2-3 | TRBV7-2 | TRBD2 | NA | TGTGCCAGCAGCTTAGGACTAGCGGGAGGGGATACGCAGTATTTT | CASSLGLAGGDTQYF
TRBJ1-5 | TRBV30 | NA | NA | TGTGCCTGGAGTGTACAGGGCAATCAGCCCCAGCATTTT | CAWSVQGNQPQHF
TRBJ1-3 | TRBV19 | NA | NA | TGTGCCAGCCATCAGGGGCTTGGAGGAAACACCATATATTTT | CASHQGLGGNTIYF